Sequencing of this T cell receptor beta chain was carried out in a study of blood T cell repertoires in COVID-19. Trimming took 5 bases from V and 8 from J, leaving 18 bases between them. Germline CDR1 and CDR2: SEHNR and FQNEAQ (reference sequence). There are 14 residues in the CDR3. In the study's own analysis: Reference gene primer amplification in the assay estimated nucleated cell counts. The assay was immunoSEQ multiplex PCR, and TCRdb's table has in-frame clones only and misses some. D and trimming come from the DNA, and the V and J calls and clone size come from that table. Counted here are tens of thousands of clones, 65% to 90% occurring once; the ten biggest clones make up 40% to 50%.

This receptor was obtained from a man older than 75 with acute or convalescent COVID-19. The J gene is TRBJ1-1, the V gene TRBV7-9, with D perhaps matching TRBD1 (5 bases). The sequencing input was peripheral blood. This CDR3 reads CASSPTYQGSEAFF. The CDR3 coding sequence is TGTGCCAGCAGCCCAACCTATCAGGGATCCGAAGCTTTCTTT. The full variable domain, its missing parts supplied by reference TRBV7-9 and TRBJ1-1, is DTGVSQNPRHKITKRGQNVTFRCDPISEHNRLYWYRQTLGQGPEFLTYFQNEAQLEKSRLLSDRFSAERPKGSFSTLEIQRTEQGDSAMYLCASSPTYQGSEAFFGQGTRLTVV.